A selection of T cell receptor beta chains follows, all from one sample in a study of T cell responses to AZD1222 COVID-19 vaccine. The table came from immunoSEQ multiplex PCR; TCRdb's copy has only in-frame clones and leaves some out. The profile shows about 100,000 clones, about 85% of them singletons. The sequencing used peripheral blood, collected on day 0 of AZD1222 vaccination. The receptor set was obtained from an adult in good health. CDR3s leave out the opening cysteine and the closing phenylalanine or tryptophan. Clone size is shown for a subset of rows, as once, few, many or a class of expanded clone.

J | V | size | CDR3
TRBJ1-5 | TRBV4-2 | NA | ASSQDWYSNQPQH
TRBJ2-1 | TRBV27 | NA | ASSSPDRVLNEQF
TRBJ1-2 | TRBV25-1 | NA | ASSLTDRVYT
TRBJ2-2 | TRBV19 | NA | ASSIGTSGRNTGELF
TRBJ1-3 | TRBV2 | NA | ASSEEGDHVSGNTIY
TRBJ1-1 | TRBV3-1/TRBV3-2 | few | ASSQSGRTVNTEAF
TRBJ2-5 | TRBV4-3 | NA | ASSQAGQGGGETQY
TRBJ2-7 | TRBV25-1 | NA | ASSPRTDVGEQY
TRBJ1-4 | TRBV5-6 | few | ASSLGRGEKLF
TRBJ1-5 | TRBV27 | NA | ASSVLTGPGDVGNQPQH
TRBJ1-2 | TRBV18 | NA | ASSVVPSRQSMATT
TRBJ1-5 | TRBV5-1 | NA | ASSLGGGSNQPQH
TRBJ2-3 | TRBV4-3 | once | ASSQDGGTRTDTQY
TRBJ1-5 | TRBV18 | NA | ASSPGQSNQPQH
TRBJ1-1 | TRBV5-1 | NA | ASSLRGTEAF
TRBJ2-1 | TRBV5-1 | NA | ASSLSTGANEQF
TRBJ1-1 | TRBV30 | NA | AARKGEVLGTEAF
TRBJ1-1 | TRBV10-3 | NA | AISDPGTNTEAF
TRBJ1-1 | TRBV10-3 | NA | AISYRGETEAF
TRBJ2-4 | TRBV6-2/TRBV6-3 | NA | ASSYAGVNIQY
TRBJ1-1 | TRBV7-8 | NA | ASSLVGGLSNTEAF
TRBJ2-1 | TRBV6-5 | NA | ASRRLALTYNEQF
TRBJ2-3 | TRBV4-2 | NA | ASSRRPPFSGGSTDTQY
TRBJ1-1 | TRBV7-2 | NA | ASSDRGWNTEAF
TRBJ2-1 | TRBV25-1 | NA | ASSAYNEQF
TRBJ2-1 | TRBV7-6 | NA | ASSFGDSYNEQF
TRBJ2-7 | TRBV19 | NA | ASTPKGSGSLYEQY
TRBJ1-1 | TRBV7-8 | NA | ASSVWGDVNTEAF
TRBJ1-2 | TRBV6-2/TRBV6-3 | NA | ASSDALGYT
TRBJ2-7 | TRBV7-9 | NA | ASSLSRSPTEQY
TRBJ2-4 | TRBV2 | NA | ASSVPLAKNIQY
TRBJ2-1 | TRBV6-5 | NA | ASRTAPYNEQF
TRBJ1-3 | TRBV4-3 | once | ASSQDSGGLGNTIY
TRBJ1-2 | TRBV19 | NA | ASSPGQGPGYT
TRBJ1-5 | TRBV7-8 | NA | ASSMGQGSNQPQH
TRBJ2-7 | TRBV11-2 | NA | ASSLEASGADYEQY
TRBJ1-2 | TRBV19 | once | ASSMAQGPGGYT
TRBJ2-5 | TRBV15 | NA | ATRGLEKEVRETQY
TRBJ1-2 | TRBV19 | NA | ASSAYRDKNGYT
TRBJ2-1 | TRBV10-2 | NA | ASSSVLADSYNEQF
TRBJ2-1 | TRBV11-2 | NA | ASSEGSNEQF